A selection of T cell receptor beta chains follows, all from one sample in a study of PD-1 blockade in classical Hodgkin lymphoma. The assay was immunoSEQ multiplex PCR, and TCRdb's table has in-frame clones only and misses some. The sample yields approximately 25,000 clones, 84% seen once. This specimen was CD4+ T cells from blood, taken at baseline. The origin of the receptors is a human donor with classical Hodgkin lymphoma. Each CDR3 is given with its conserved first and last residue. The D gene is left open where the match is weak.

>TRBD2|TRBJ2-3|TRBV7-3
CASSRTSGGTTDTQYF
>TRBD2|TRBJ2-5|TRBV5-6
CASSLRAGGQETQYF
>.|TRBJ2-2|TRBV19
CASEDPNTGELFF
>TRBD1|TRBJ1-2|TRBV28
CASYRDSHFNYGYTF
>.|TRBJ1-2|TRBV19
CASSSPVQGIYGYTF
>TRBD1|TRBJ1-5|TRBV19
CASSKGQGTFSNQPQHF
>.|TRBJ1-2|TRBV10-3
CAISESGGVRYGYTF
>.|TRBJ2-5|TRBV5-1
CASSLGSGNQETQYF
>.|TRBJ1-2|TRBV28
CASSPTVGAIYGYTF
>.|TRBJ1-3|TRBV9
CASSVASSGNTIYF
>.|TRBJ2-1|TRBV7-8
CASSLRQDNEQFF
>.|TRBJ1-2|TRBV11-1
CASSTPGGYGYTF
>.|TRBJ1-1|TRBV15
CATSSKGGTEAFF
>.|TRBJ1-1|TRBV7-2
CASSQQGDTEAFF
>.|TRBJ1-6|TRBV30
CAWSRPRGAGSPLHF
>.|TRBJ1-1|TRBV11-2
CASSLDLTNEAFF
>TRBD1|TRBJ1-2|TRBV27
CASTAFAYRDSNGYTF
>.|TRBJ1-5|TRBV2
CASSDREYQPQHF
>.|TRBJ1-2|TRBV6-1
CASSDQGYGYTF
>TRBD1|TRBJ1-1|TRBV7-2
CASSFGTGGNTEAFF
>.|TRBJ2-1|TRBV7-2
CASSFVNEQFF
>.|TRBJ2-2|TRBV10-3
CAISGLGDTGELFF
>TRBD1|TRBJ1-1|TRBV7-8
CASSLATGQAAFF
>TRBD1|TRBJ2-4|TRBV5-1
CASSSGQSPLAKNIQYF
>TRBD1|TRBJ1-1|TRBV5-1
CASRAAGGTHTEAFF
>.|TRBJ1-2|TRBV5-1
CASSHTAGSEGYTF
>.|TRBJ1-2|TRBV30
CAWSIGNGYGYTF
>.|TRBJ2-3|TRBV27
CASSPQGKDTQYF
>.|TRBJ1-1|TRBV4-3
CASSQNRATEAFF
>TRBD2|TRBJ2-4|TRBV23-1
CASRPLAGVTKNIQYF
>TRBD1|TRBJ1-3|TRBV6-5
CASSKTGVGGNTIYF
>.|TRBJ2-7|TRBV2
CASSDYEQYF
>.|TRBJ1-5|TRBV30
CAWSEQEGQPQHF
>.|TRBJ1-1|TRBV28
CASSVDTEAFF
>.|TRBJ1-2|TRBV19
CASSMSVRDLNYGYTF
>.|TRBJ1-5|TRBV7-8
CASSPNSNQPQHF
>.|TRBJ1-2|TRBV19
CASSIALRTYGYTF
>.|TRBJ2-7|TRBV5-1
CASSSTTYEQYF
>.|TRBJ1-2|TRBV30
CAWSDRYGYTF
>.|TRBJ2-3|TRBV2
CASHWTITDTQYF
>.|TRBJ2-5|TRBV7-9
CASSPDTGETQYF
>TRBD1|TRBJ2-3|TRBV5-6
CASSRTGLPDTQYF
>TRBD1|TRBJ1-3|TRBV4-2
CASSQDRTGSGNTIYF
>.|TRBJ1-3|TRBV20-1
CSPRVVNTIYF
>TRBD1|TRBJ2-5|TRBV14
CASSLLRTGRETQYF
>TRBD1|TRBJ1-2|TRBV19
CASAGQGHYGYTF
>.|TRBJ1-1|TRBV20-1
CSARRTEAFF
>.|TRBJ1-5|TRBV19
CASSIVQGNQPQHF
>TRBD1|TRBJ1-1|TRBV7-9
CASSPPTGAVTEAFF